The 10 T cell receptor beta chains listed next were all sequenced from one sample in a study of CD8+CD57+ T cells in acquired aplastic anemia (dated by TCRdb to between 2018 and 2020). The reads were generated on an Illumina HiSeq 2000. Genomic DNA served as template for TCR beta VDJ combination and CDR3 sequence profiling. The public reads were reanalyzed by TCRdb: fastp trimming at Q25, MiXCR alignment, in-frame beta chains only. Rows matching on CDR3 protein sequence are summarized as one entry with the most common DNA and genes. This sample is represented by roughly 61,000 distinct CDR3 sequences; approximately 50% of them were singletons. About 15% of the sample comes from the top ten. The patients picked for sequencing were ones in whom flow cytometry had shown an expansion of CD8+CD57+ cells. Sequencing was done on a sample of sorted CD4+, CD8+, or CD8+CD57+ T cells (not recorded which) from PBMCs. These receptors were taken from a human donor with aplastic anemia.

With regard to this clonotype: A much larger clone differs by one base, so this may be a read error. The chain carries TRBV6-1 and TRBJ2-1, with D hard to call. Germline-derived CDR1 and CDR2 are MNHNS and SASEGT. Trimming removed 5 bases from V and 9 bases from J, with 8 bases in between. This CDR3 contains 11 residues. CDR3 DNA: TGTGCCAGCAGTACTTCAGGTGAGCAGTTCTTC. The encoded protein is CASSTSGEQFF.

This chain connects TRBV5-8 to TRBJ1-2, with D perhaps TRBD1 (5 bases). Germline assignment: CDR1 SGHTS and CDR2 YDEGEE. The germline V and J ends were trimmed by 1 base and 6 bases, with 16 bases remaining between them. The length of the CDR3 is 15 residues. CDR3 DNA sequence: TGTGCCAGCAGCTTGTCTCCCCGCGGGGCAAATGGCTACACCTTC. This translates into CASSLSPRGANGYTF.

This clonotype was detected many times. This chain connects TRBV6-1 to TRBJ1-4, with no clear D. The germline CDR1 and CDR2 sequences are MNHNS and SASEGT. CDR3 size: 15 residues. The V end was cut by 8 bases, the J end by 3 bases, with 16 bases between. The CDR3 region is CASAPSPGPNEKLFF. The CDR3 nucleotides read TGTGCCAGCGCCCCAAGCCCCGGGCCTAATGAAAAACTGTTTTTT.

The chain employs TRBV19 and TRBJ1-6; 8 bases are a match to TRBD1. Germline V gene lookup returns CDR1 LNHDA and CDR2 SQIVND (reference sequence). The CDR3 covers 14 residues. V was clipped by 6 bases and J by 11 bases; unmatched bases: 9. CDR3 region: CASSDRGLYPPLHF. The CDR3 DNA reads as TGTGCCAGTAGCGACAGGGGCTTATATCCACCCCTCCACTTT.

This clonotype was seen only once. The V gene is TRBV2, the J gene TRBJ2-1; 9 bases map to TRBD1. Germline loops: CDR1 SNHLY, CDR2 FYNNEI. Unmatched junction bases numbered 10, after V lost 5 bases and J lost 8 bases. This CDR3 is 15 amino acids long. CDR3 loop: CASSSGTGSIDEQFF. In DNA, the CDR3 is TGTGCCAGCAGTTCCGGGACAGGGTCCATTGATGAGCAGTTCTTC.

Concerning this clonotype: At one end the junction does not follow the germline gene, possibly because of a read error. The chain links TRBV11-2 to TRBJ1-2, with D tentatively TRBD1 (5 bases). CDR3 length: 17 residues. Germline values: CDR1 SGHAT, CDR2 FQNNGV. The CDR3 is CASSSYSGLILSGGCTF. The DNA for the CDR3 is TGTGCCAGCAGCTCTTACTCGGGACTTATCCTATCGGGCGGCTGCACCTTC.

This clonotype was picked up many times. The V call is TRBV12-3 or TRBV12-4, the J call TRBJ1-1; D not certain. Trimming took off 4 bases at V and 1 base at J, with 7 bases between the two ends. CDR3 length equals 13 residues. The CDR3 DNA follows: TGTGCCAGCAGTTGGCAGTCGAACACTGAAGCTTTCTTT. Residues: CASSWQSNTEAFF.

This chain links TRBV19 with TRBJ1-1; a possible D gene is TRBD1 (5 bases). The CDR3 is 15 amino acids. V lost 6 bases and J 5 bases, leaving 19 bases between the germline ends. From germline, CDR1 is LNHDA and CDR2 SQIVND (reference sequence). DNA for the CDR3: TGTGCCAGTAGCTCTTTGGCGGCGGGGGGGACTGAAGCTTTCTTT. The encoded protein is CASSSLAAGGTEAFF.

V and J are TRBV10-1 and TRBJ2-1; 8 bases line up with TRBD1. The CDR3 runs 14 residues. V shed 2 bases, J shed 8 bases, and the junction held 5 bases outside the gene matches. CDR1 and CDR2 (germline): WNHNN, SYGVQD (reference sequence). Written as DNA, the CDR3 is TGCGCCAGCAGTGAGATCCAGGGGGCATATGAGCAGTTCTTC. Translation: CASSEIQGAYEQFF.

CDR3 nucleotides: TGTGCCACCAGCAGACGGCAGGGGAGTTATGGCTACACCTTC. This codes for CATSRRQGSYGYTF. The V call is TRBV15, the J call TRBJ1-2; possible D gene TRBD1, 6 bases. Germline CDR1 LNHNV, CDR2 YYDKDF (reference sequence). The CDR3 is 14 residues long. The ends were cut back, 2 bases at V and 5 bases at J, with 12 bases in the middle. The entire variable domain, with the rest obtained from reference TRBV15 and TRBJ1-2, is as follows: DAMVIQNPRYQVTQFGKPVTLSCSQTLNHNVMYWYQQKSSQAPKLLFHYYDKDFNNEADTPDNFQSRRPNTSFCFLDIRSPGLGDTAMYLCATSRRQGSYGYTFGSGTRLTVV.